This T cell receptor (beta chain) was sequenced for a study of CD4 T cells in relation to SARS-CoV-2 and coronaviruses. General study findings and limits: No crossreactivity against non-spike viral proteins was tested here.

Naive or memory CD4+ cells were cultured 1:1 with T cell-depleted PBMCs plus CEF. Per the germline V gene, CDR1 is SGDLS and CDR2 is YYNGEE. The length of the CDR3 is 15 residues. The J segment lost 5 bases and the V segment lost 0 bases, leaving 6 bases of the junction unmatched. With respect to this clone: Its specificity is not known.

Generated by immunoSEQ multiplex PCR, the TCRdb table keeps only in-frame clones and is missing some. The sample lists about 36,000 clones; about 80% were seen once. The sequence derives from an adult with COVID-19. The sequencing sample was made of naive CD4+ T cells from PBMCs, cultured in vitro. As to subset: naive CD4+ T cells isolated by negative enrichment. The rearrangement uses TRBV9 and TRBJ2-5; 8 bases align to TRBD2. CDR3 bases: TGTGCCAGCAGCGTAGGTCAGCGGGAGTGGGAGACCCAGTACTTC. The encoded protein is CASSVGQREWETQYF.